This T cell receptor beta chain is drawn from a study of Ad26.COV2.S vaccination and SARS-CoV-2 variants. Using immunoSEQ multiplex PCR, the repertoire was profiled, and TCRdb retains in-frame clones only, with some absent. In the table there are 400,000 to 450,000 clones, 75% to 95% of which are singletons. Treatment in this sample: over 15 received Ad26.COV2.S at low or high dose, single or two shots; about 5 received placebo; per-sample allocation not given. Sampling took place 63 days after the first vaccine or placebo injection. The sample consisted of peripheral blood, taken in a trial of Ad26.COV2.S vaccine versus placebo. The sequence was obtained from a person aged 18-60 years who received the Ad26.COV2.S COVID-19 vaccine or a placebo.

CDR3 residues: CASSQIGRNSYEQYF. For the CDR3, the DNA is TGCGCCAGCAGCCAAATTGGACGGAACTCCTACGAGCAGTACTTC. This chain joins TRBV4-1 and TRBJ2-7; D not certain. This CDR3 has 15 amino acids. Germline CDR1 is MGHRA and CDR2 is YSYEKL. Deletions cut 2 bases from V and 0 bases from J, with 11 bases between.